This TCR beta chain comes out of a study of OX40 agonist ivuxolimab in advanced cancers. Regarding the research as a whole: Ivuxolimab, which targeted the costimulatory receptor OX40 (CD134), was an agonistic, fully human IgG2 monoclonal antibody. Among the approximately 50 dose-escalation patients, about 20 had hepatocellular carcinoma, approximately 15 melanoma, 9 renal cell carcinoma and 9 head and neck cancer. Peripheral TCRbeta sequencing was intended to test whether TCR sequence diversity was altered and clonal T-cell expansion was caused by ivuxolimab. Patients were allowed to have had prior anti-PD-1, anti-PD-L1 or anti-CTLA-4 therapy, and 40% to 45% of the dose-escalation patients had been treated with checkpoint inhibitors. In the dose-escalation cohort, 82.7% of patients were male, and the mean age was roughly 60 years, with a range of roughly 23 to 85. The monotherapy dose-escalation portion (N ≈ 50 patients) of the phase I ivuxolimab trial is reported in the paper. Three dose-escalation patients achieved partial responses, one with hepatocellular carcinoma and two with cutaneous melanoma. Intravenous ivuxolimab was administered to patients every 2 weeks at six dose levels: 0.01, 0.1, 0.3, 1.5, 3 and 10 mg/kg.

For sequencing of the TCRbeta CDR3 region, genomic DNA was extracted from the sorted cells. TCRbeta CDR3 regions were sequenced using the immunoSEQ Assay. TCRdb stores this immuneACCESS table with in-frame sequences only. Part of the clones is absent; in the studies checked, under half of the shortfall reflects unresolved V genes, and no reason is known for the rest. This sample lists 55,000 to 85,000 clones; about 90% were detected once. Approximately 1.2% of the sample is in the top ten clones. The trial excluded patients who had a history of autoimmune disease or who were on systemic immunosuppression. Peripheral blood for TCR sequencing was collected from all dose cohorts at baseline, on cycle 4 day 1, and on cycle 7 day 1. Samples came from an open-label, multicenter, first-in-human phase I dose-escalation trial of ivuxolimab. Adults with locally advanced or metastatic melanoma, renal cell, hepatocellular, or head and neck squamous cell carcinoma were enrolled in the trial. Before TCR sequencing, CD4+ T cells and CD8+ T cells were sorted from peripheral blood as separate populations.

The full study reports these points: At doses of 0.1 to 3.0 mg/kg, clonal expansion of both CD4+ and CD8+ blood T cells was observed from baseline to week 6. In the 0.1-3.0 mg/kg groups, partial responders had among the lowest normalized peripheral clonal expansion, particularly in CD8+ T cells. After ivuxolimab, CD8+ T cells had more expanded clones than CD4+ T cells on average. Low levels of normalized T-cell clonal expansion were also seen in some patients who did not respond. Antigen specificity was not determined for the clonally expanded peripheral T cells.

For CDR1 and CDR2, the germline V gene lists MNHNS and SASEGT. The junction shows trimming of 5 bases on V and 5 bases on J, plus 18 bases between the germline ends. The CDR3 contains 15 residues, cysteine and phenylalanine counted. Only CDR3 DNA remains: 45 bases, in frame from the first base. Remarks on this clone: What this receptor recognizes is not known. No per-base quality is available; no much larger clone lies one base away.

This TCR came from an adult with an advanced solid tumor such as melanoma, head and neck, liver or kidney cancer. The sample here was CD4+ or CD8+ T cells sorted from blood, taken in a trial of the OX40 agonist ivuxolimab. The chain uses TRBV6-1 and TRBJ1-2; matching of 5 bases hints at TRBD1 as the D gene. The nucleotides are TGTGCCAGCAGTCTCGGGGGTGAGGGCGGTTATGGCTACACCTTC. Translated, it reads CASSLGGEGGYGYTF.